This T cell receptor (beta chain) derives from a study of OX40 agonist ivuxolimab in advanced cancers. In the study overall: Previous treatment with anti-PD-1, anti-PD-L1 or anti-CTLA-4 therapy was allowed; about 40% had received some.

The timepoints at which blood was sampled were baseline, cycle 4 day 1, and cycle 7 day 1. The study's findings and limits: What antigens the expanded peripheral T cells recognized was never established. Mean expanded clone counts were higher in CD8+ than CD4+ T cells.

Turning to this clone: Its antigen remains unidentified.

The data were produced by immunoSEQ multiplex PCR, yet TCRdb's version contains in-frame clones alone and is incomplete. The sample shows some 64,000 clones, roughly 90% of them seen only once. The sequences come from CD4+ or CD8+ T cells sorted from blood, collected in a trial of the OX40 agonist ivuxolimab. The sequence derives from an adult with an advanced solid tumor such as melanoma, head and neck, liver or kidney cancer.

Written as DNA, the CDR3 is TGCGCCAGCAGCTTGATGGCGTCAGATACGCAGTATTTT. Its translation: CASSLMASDTQYF. The rearrangement joins TRBV5-1 to TRBJ2-3, with unresolved D. Germline V gene sequence: CDR1 SGHRS, CDR2 YFSETQ. CDR3 length equals 13 residues. V was clipped by 1 base and J by 4 bases, with 7 bases between them. Drawing the rest from reference TRBV5-1 and TRBJ2-3, the complete variable domain is KAGVTQTPRYLIKTRGQQVTLSCSPISGHRSVSWYQQTPGQGLQFLFEYFSETQRNKGNFPGRFSGRQFSNSRSEMNVSTLELGDSALYLCASSLMASDTQYFGPGTRLTVL.